These T cell receptor beta chains were read from a single sample in a study of identical twins' blood T cells. In TCRdb, the 5' RACE reads were re-called with MiXCR into one record per CDR3 protein. The sample carries 300,000 to 400,000 distinct CDR3 sequences, roughly 30% recorded once. The sequenced sample was PBMCs. These receptors originate from a woman between 18 and 49 years old in good health. Each CDR3 is given with its conserved first and last residue. The D gene is left open where the match is weak. Expanded clones are given a class, and other clones once, few, many or no size at all.

D gene | J gene | clone size | V gene | CDR3 DNA | CDR3 protein
NA | TRBJ2-3 | NA | TRBV5-1 | TGCGCCAGCAGCTTTCGGCAGAGGCCAGATACGCAGTATTTT | CASSFRQRPDTQYF
TRBD1 | TRBJ1-1 | NA | TRBV29-1 | TGCAGCGTTGTGGGACAGGGGGCGGATGCTTTCTTT | CSVVGQGADAFF
NA | TRBJ2-3 | few | TRBV13 | TGTGCCAGCAGCTTAAAGTCAATGGCAGATACGCAGTATTTT | CASSLKSMADTQYF
NA | TRBJ2-1 | few | TRBV4-1 | TGCGCCAGCAGCCAATTCTCGGGGGTTTGGTTTGAGCAGTTCTTC | CASSQFSGVWFEQFF
TRBD2 | TRBJ2-3 | NA | TRBV20-1 | TGCAGTGCTAGAGATCTCCTAGCGGGGTTGTATACGCAGTATTTT | CSARDLLAGLYTQYF
NA | TRBJ2-4 | few | TRBV7-6 | TGTGCCAGCAGCTTAGGCGGGGCAAGCAACATTCAGTACTTC | CASSLGGASNIQYF
NA | TRBJ2-5 | NA | TRBV11-2 | TGTGCCAGCAGCTTAATGTGGGCCGGACAAGAGACCCAGTACTTC | CASSLMWAGQETQYF
NA | TRBJ1-1 | NA | TRBV7-9 | TGTGCCAGCAGCTTAGTTGTGGACCGGGACGAAGCTTTCTTT | CASSLVVDRDEAFF
TRBD2 | TRBJ2-7 | NA | TRBV4-3 | TGCGCCAGCAGCCAAGGGCGGGAGCGTGACGAGCAGTACTTC | CASSQGRERDEQYF
TRBD1 | TRBJ2-1 | many | TRBV29-1 | TGCAGCGTTAGAGTCCCGGGACAGGGCAATGAGCAGTTCTTC | CSVRVPGQGNEQFF
NA | TRBJ1-2 | NA | TRBV9 | TGTGCCAGCAGCGTAGGGGAGTCCGGCTACACCTTC | CASSVGESGYTF
NA | TRBJ1-1 | NA | TRBV10-2 | TGCGCCAGCAGTGTGGGCAAGGGTGAAGCTTTCTTT | CASSVGKGEAFF
NA | TRBJ2-3 | many | TRBV10-3 | TGTGCCATCAGGGCTAGCACAGATACGCAGTATTTT | CAIRASTDTQYF
NA | TRBJ1-3 | few | TRBV7-2 | TGTGCCAGCAGCCCCTCTGGATCTGGAAACACCATATATTTT | CASSPSGSGNTIYF
NA | TRBJ2-3 | NA | TRBV6-5 | TGTGCCAGCAGCCGACCAGAGCTTCAACATACGCAGTATTTT | CASSRPELQHTQYF
TRBD2 | TRBJ2-3 | many | TRBV20-1 | TGCAGTGCTAGAGTGGCTAGCGGGGGGGCCACAGATACGCAGTATTTT | CSARVASGGATDTQYF
TRBD1 | TRBJ1-1 | many | TRBV13 | TGTGCCAGCAGCTTAAACAGGGGAGGCACTGAAGCTTTCTTT | CASSLNRGGTEAFF
NA | TRBJ1-2 | few | TRBV6-2/TRBV6-3 | TGTGCCAGCAGTTCTCACGGGGGCCGAGCTAACTATGGCTACACCTTC | CASSSHGGRANYGYTF
TRBD1 | TRBJ2-3 | NA | TRBV12-3/TRBV12-4 | TGTGCCAGCAGGCAACAGGGGGTAGATACGCAGTATTTT | CASRQQGVDTQYF
TRBD1 | TRBJ1-2 | NA | TRBV18 | TGTGCCAGCTCACCTTCCCGGGACAGGGTCGCCTATGGCTACACCTTC | CASSPSRDRVAYGYTF
TRBD1 | TRBJ1-4 | NA | TRBV20-1 | TGCAGTGCTAGAGATCCTACAGGGGGCGGGGAAAAACTGTTTTTT | CSARDPTGGGEKLFF
NA | TRBJ2-7 | few | TRBV10-3 | TGTGCCATCAGCCCGGGACTCTCGCTGTCCTACGAGCAGTACTTC | CAISPGLSLSYEQYF
NA | TRBJ1-1 | NA | TRBV20-1 | TGCAGTGCTGGACCCGTTTTGCTACAGACCTCGAACACTGAAGCTTTCTTT | CSAGPVLLQTSNTEAFF
NA | TRBJ2-3 | few | TRBV20-1 | TGCAGTGCCATCGAAGATACGCAGTATTTT | CSAIEDTQYF
NA | TRBJ2-3 | few | TRBV19 | TGTGCCAGTAGCCTAGGAGGTCTGACAGATACGCAGTATTTT | CASSLGGLTDTQYF
NA | TRBJ1-2 | NA | TRBV20-1 | TGCAGTGCCAACACAGCTAACTATGGCTACACCTTC | CSANTANYGYTF
NA | TRBJ1-4 | few | TRBV6-5 | TGTGCCAGCAGTTACTCTGCAGGTGCTGGGGGGGAAAAACTGTTTTTT | CASSYSAGAGGEKLFF